The 12 T cell receptor beta chains listed next were all sequenced from one sample in a study of shared clonotypes between healthy human individuals. Here immunoSEQ multiplex PCR was the method, and the copy in TCRdb shows in-frame clones only, minus some. The sample has fewer than 850,000 clones; 96% are singletons. Only CD45RO-negative cells positively selected for CCR7 counted as naive CD8 cells, so terminally differentiated effector memory CD45RA+ cells were excluded. The source material was naive CD8+ T cells sorted from blood. The receptors were gathered from a man in his thirties or forties in good health.

This chain links TRBV28 with TRBJ2-1; TRBD2 matches 8 bases. This CDR3 region has 15 residues. V lost 6 bases and J lost 4; bases outside the gene matches: 8. CDR1 is MDHEN and CDR2 is SYDVKM in the germline V gene. CDR3 coding DNA: TGTGCCAGCAGGCTTCTTTCGGGAGGGTACAATGAGCAGTTCTTC. Translated: CASRLLSGGYNEQFF.

This clone was seen only a few times. The chain couples TRBV14 to TRBJ2-2, with 8 bases lining up with TRBD1. This CDR3 region has 14 residues. V gave up 3 bases and J gave up 4 bases; unmatched junction bases: 1. Per the germline V gene, CDR1 is SGHDN and CDR2 is FVKESK. CDR3 amino acids: CASSQTGATGELFF. CDR3 DNA sequence: TGTGCCAGCAGCCAGACAGGGGCCACCGGGGAGCTGTTTTTT.

This chain connects TRBV4-3 to TRBJ2-7; 8 bases are a match to TRBD1. Germline CDR1 is LGHNA and CDR2 is YSLEER. This CDR3 comprises 17 residues. Losses at the gene ends were 0 bases for V and 3 bases for J; bases not matched to a gene: 10. CDR3 in DNA: TGCGCCAGCAGCCAAGATCGGGTGACAGGGGCTTTCTACGAGCAGTACTTC. Translating it yields CASSQDRVTGAFYEQYF.

The rearrangement joins TRBV19 to TRBJ2-1, with 9 bases matching TRBD2. J was trimmed by 6 bases and V by 4 bases; bases with no gene match: 13. The CDR3 contains 17 residues. Looked up from germline, CDR1 is LNHDA and CDR2 is SQIVND (reference sequence). The CDR3 loop reads CASSTYPGLAGVNEQFF. DNA for the CDR3: TGTGCCAGTAGTACCTACCCAGGGTTAGCGGGAGTCAATGAGCAGTTCTTC.

A word on this clone: No conserved phenylalanine or tryptophan ends this CDR3, so it is likely a read error. The limits of the CDR3 on the DNA are not certain, so only TCRdb's listed CDR3 is given. V gene TRBV2 combines with J gene TRBJ2-7; the D segment call TRBD1 is taken from the table without a DNA check. Germline V CDR1 and CDR2: SNHLY, FYNNEI. The CDR3 totals 14 residues, both ends included. This CDR3 reads CASSEERVQNTRGL.

The rearrangement links TRBV11-2 to TRBJ2-7, with 13 bases that match TRBD2. Per germline, CDR1 SGHAT and CDR2 FQNNGV. There are 14 residues in the CDR3. The V and J ends lost 6 bases and 7 bases, in that order; junction bases with no gene match: 6. The CDR3, as DNA: TGTGCCAGCAGACCCGGACTAGCGGGAGTTGAGCAGTACTTC. It translates to CASRPGLAGVEQYF.

The chain employs TRBV27 and TRBJ1-5, with a weak D call TRBD1 (6 bases). V lost 1 base, J lost 6 bases, and 13 bases lay in between. The length of the CDR3 is 15 residues. CDR1 MNHEY and CDR2 SMNVEV come from the germline V gene (reference sequence). The CDR3 nucleotides are TGTGCCAGCAGTTTATACGGGGGCGCTTTTCAGCCCCAGCATTTT. This gives the protein CASSLYGGAFQPQHF.

The chain carries TRBV6-5 and TRBJ2-7; 10 nucleotides agree with TRBD2. V lost 4 bases and J lost 5; bases outside the gene matches: 5. CDR1 is MNHEY and CDR2 is SVGAGI in the germline V gene. The CDR3 spans 14 residues. The CDR3 nucleotides read TGTGCCAGCAGTTCAGCGGGAGGGCCGAACGAGCAGTACTTC. This gives the protein CASSSAGGPNEQYF.

The chain carries TRBV6-1 and TRBJ2-1; D is perhaps TRBD1 or TRBD2 (6 bases each). Germline values: CDR1 MNHNS, CDR2 SASEGT. Deletions cut 3 bases from V and 5 bases from J, with 20 bases between. There are 17 residues in the CDR3. CDR3 sequence reads: CASSDPRRGAPDNEQFF. Here the CDR3 DNA reads TGTGCCAGCAGTGATCCCAGGAGGGGGGCGCCGGACAATGAGCAGTTCTTC.

This chain uses TRBV19 with TRBJ2-7; no firm D call. The CDR3 runs to 12 residues. Germline V gene lookup returns CDR1 LNHDA and CDR2 SQIVND (reference sequence). The V and J ends lost 5 bases and 7 bases respectively, with 12 bases between them. Written as DNA, the CDR3 is TGTGCCAGTAGTTTTGGAAGTGGTGAGCAGTACTTC. Protein: CASSFGSGEQYF.

The rearrangement uses TRBV5-5 and TRBJ1-3, with 10 bases matching TRBD1. The germline CDR1 and CDR2 sequences are SGHKS and YYEKEE (reference sequence). This CDR3 region has 16 residues. With 4 bases clipped from V and 0 bases from J, the junction kept 4 bases outside the gene matches. The CDR3 loop reads CASSGDRGYSGNTIYF. The CDR3 bases are TGTGCCAGCAGCGGGGACAGGGGATACTCTGGAAACACCATATATTTT.

This chain joins TRBV6-1 and TRBJ2-7; the D gene is possibly TRBD1 (6 bases). The length of the CDR3 is 13 residues. V shed 4 bases and J shed 4 bases, with 11 bases lying between them. Germline CDR1 reads MNHNS; CDR2 reads SASEGT. The CDR3 DNA is TGTGCCAGCAGTGCCCGGACAGCTTACGAGCAGTACTTC. It specifies CASSARTAYEQYF.